The T cell receptor (beta chain) described here comes from a study of blood T cell repertoires in COVID-19. In the study overall: Spain, Italy and the United States supplied samples that represented acute and convalescent COVID-19.

As originally analysed: Cell counts per sample came from amplifying reference gene primers. Libraries were prepared by immunoSEQ multiplex PCR; TCRdb keeps only in-frame clonotypes and omits some of them. D and trimming come from the DNA, and the V and J calls and clone size come from that table. The sample has some 42,000 clones, roughly nine tenths seen once. Germline lookup yields CDR1 MNHEY and CDR2 SMNVEV (reference sequence). Deletions cut 5 bases from V and 5 bases from J, with 19 bases between. This CDR3 comprises 15 residues. This clone was seen only a few times. The chain couples TRBV27 to TRBJ2-7; D possibly corresponds to TRBD2 (5 bases). The sequence was obtained from a man in his fifties or sixties with active COVID-19. Sequencing was carried out using peripheral blood. The CDR3 protein is CASSPTGPRRDEQYF. CDR3 nucleotides: TGTGCCAGCAGTCCGACCGGCCCCCGGCGGGACGAGCAGTACTTC.